The 17 T cell receptor beta chains below all came from one sample that was sequenced in a study of cytomegalovirus exposure and HLA in healthy donors (dated by TCRdb to 2016 to 2017). Receptors were amplified or captured by the immunoSEQ multiplex PCR assay. For the multiplex PCR, a mixture combining 60 forward primers for TCR Vbeta segments and 13 reverse primers for TCR Jbeta segments was used. The table was pulled from immuneACCESS by TCRdb, which kept in-frame rearrangements only. Such tables lose some clones; where checked, under half of the loss comes from unresolved V genes, and the rest has no known cause. In all, the sample holds 170,000 or so clones, and roughly 73% of those were seen once. The ten largest clones take up 1.1% to 1.5% of the sample. Sequenced: PBMCs. Receptors originate from a woman in her 30s in good health and CMV-seronegative.

This clone was picked up a small number of times. This rearrangement joins TRBV2 to TRBJ1-2; D is ambiguous. There are 14 residues in the CDR3. Trimming cost V 4 bases and J 0 bases, with 9 bases left between them. Germline V gives CDR1 SNHLY, CDR2 FYNNEI. CDR3 amino acids: CASSVSGANYGYTF. For the CDR3, the DNA is TGTGCCAGCAGTGTCTCGGGAGCTAACTATGGCTACACCTTC.

The chain links TRBV5-4 to TRBJ1-4, with 9 bases that match TRBD1. This CDR3 has 15 amino acids. Per germline, CDR1 SGHNT and CDR2 YYREEE (reference sequence). Trimming at V came to 4 bases and at J to 7 bases, leaving 8 bases not matched to a gene. The CDR3 region is CASSNRRQGGEKLFF. CDR3 bases: TGTGCCAGCAGCAACCGTAGACAGGGGGGTGAAAAACTGTTTTTT.

The chain uses TRBV15 and TRBJ2-1; D uncertain. CDR1 LNHNV and CDR2 YYDKDF come from the germline V gene (reference sequence). This CDR3 region has 13 residues. Trimming removed 0 bases from V and 8 bases from J, with 8 bases in between. As DNA, the CDR3 is TGTGCCACCAGCAGAGATCTGCAGGATGAGCAGTTCTTC. The encoded protein is CATSRDLQDEQFF. Based on the CDR3 plus reference TRBV15 and TRBJ2-1, the full variable domain is DAMVIQNPRYQVTQFGKPVTLSCSQTLNHNVMYWYQQKSSQAPKLLFHYYDKDFNNEADTPDNFQSRRPNTSFCFLDIRSPGLGDTAMYLCATSRDLQDEQFFGPGTRLTVL.

This clone showed up many times. The CDR3 nucleotides are TGTGCCAGCAGTGTTGGGGGGTCCACAGATACGCAGTATTTT. Protein: CASSVGGSTDTQYF. V usage is TRBV6-4 and J usage is TRBJ2-3; a possible D gene is TRBD2 (6 bases). Germline lookup yields CDR1 MRHNA and CDR2 SNTAGT. V lost 4 bases, J lost 2 bases, and 10 bases lay in between. This CDR3 comprises 14 residues.

The chain couples TRBV5-6 to TRBJ2-5; perhaps TRBD2 as D (5 bases). The V and J ends lost 0 bases and 5 bases respectively, with 8 bases between them. This CDR3 comprises 13 residues. From germline, CDR1 is SGHDT and CDR2 YYEEEE. The CDR3 is CASSLGRRETQYF. DNA for the CDR3: TGTGCCAGCAGCTTGGGGCGGAGGGAGACCCAGTACTTC.

The chain joins TRBV30 to TRBJ1-6; D is undetermined. CDR1 and CDR2 from the germline V gene are GTSNPN and SVGIG (reference sequence). This CDR3 has 16 residues. The V end was cut by 5 bases, the J end by 2 bases, with 16 bases between. The CDR3: CAWGPSTSAYNSPLHF. The CDR3 nucleotides read TGTGCCTGGGGTCCCAGCACAAGCGCCTATAATTCACCCCTCCACTTT.

This clone was counted once. The chain carries TRBV6-6 and TRBJ1-1; possibly TRBD1 for D (5 bases). Germline CDR1 reads MNHNY; CDR2 reads SVGAGI (reference sequence). V was cut by 2 bases and J by 1 base, with 8 bases left in between. CDR3 size: 14 residues. The CDR3 region is CASSYDDRNTEAFF. The CDR3 DNA reads TGTGCCAGCAGTTACGACGACAGGAACACTGAAGCTTTCTTT.

CDR3 loop: CASSDSGGLGNEKLFF. The CDR3 DNA is TGTGCCAGCAGTGATAGCGGGGGGCTCGGTAATGAAAAACTGTTTTTT. This chain links TRBV6-1 with TRBJ1-4; D may be TRBD1 (6 bases). CDR1 and CDR2 from the germline V gene are MNHNS and SASEGT. Trimming cost V 3 bases and J 4 bases, with 15 bases left between them. The CDR3 has 16 residues.

The gene calls are TRBV6-5 and TRBJ2-7; 8 nucleotides line up with TRBD2. This CDR3 has 15 amino acids. V lost 7 bases and J lost 2; bases outside the gene matches: 10. The V gene's germline CDR1 is MNHEY and CDR2 SVGAGI. CDR3 loop: CASTSVAGGTYEQYF. The CDR3 bases are TGTGCCAGCACTAGCGTGGCGGGGGGAACCTACGAGCAGTACTTC.

This sequence joins TRBV5-8 and TRBJ1-2; D possibly corresponds to TRBD1 (6 bases). The CDR3 spans 14 residues. Germline V gene data show CDR1 as SGHTS and CDR2 as YDEGEE. Trimming shortened V by 0 bases and J by 2 bases, and 8 bases separated the two germline ends. The CDR3 protein is CASSLGTVNYGYTF. CDR3 bases: TGTGCCAGCAGCTTGGGGACAGTGAACTATGGCTACACCTTC.

The V gene is TRBV28, the J gene TRBJ1-1, with 8 nucleotides matching TRBD1. V lost 6 bases to trimming and J lost 9 bases; unmatched junction nucleotides: 9. Germline V lookup: CDR1 MDHEN, CDR2 SYDVKM. CDR3 length: 13 residues. The CDR3 DNA reads TGTGCCAGCAGGGGGCAGGGGGCTTTCCAAGCTTTCTTT. This translates into CASRGQGAFQAFF.

V usage is TRBV2 and J usage is TRBJ1-6; D is possibly TRBD1 (5 bases). The CDR3 extends over 13 amino acids. V was pared by 7 bases and J by 4 bases, with 8 bases between. From germline, CDR1 is SNHLY and CDR2 FYNNEI. The CDR3 DNA sequence: TGTGCCAGCACCGGGACTTATAATTCACCCCTCCACTTT. Amino acids: CASTGTYNSPLHF.

The chain recombines TRBV5-1 with TRBJ1-4; 9 nucleotides line up with TRBD1. J was trimmed by 8 bases and V by 4 bases; bases with no gene match: 6. The CDR3 runs 14 residues. Germline values: CDR1 SGHRS, CDR2 YFSETQ. This chain's CDR3 is CASSPGTGWEKLFF. In DNA form, the CDR3 reads TGCGCCAGCAGCCCCGGGACAGGGTGGGAAAAACTGTTTTTT. The whole variable domain, filled in from reference TRBV5-1 and TRBJ1-4, reads KAGVTQTPRYLIKTRGQQVTLSCSPISGHRSVSWYQQTPGQGLQFLFEYFSETQRNKGNFPGRFSGRQFSNSRSEMNVSTLELGDSALYLCASSPGTGWEKLFFGSGTQLSVL.

This clone occurred a few times. The chain has TRBV6-6 and TRBJ2-1, with TRBD1 matching 8 bases. The V segment lost 5 bases and the J segment 12 bases; nucleotides outside the gene matches: 9. CDR1 is MNHNY, CDR2 SVGAGI, per germline (reference sequence). The CDR3 sequence is 13 residues long. This chain's CDR3 is CASSGGTGGVQFF. The CDR3 DNA reads as TGTGCCAGCAGTGGGGGAACAGGGGGTGTGCAGTTCTTC.

The V call is TRBV29-1, the J call TRBJ2-5; 11 bases match TRBD1. The CDR3 totals 11 residues. Trimming took 6 bases from V and 9 from J; bases not matched to a gene: 3. CDR1 is SQVTM, CDR2 ANQGSEA, per germline. CDR3 bases: TGCAGCGTCGTGGGACAGGGGGCCCAGTACTTC. This gives the protein CSVVGQGAQYF.

In this sample, this clone turned up a few times. V usage is TRBV27 and J usage is TRBJ1-5; TRBD1 agrees at 7 bases. After removal of 5 bases from V and 7 bases from J, the junction contained 5 bases not matched to a gene. This CDR3 is 13 amino acids long. Germline V gene data show CDR1 as MNHEY and CDR2 as SMNVEV (reference sequence). This CDR3 is CASSRQGPQPQHF. The CDR3 coding sequence is TGTGCCAGCAGTCGACAGGGCCCCCAGCCCCAGCATTTT.

The chain links TRBV5-6 to TRBJ1-6; D call uncertain. V lost 1 base, J lost 10 bases, and 15 bases lay in between. The germline CDR1 and CDR2 sequences are SGHDT and YYEEEE. This CDR3 has 15 residues. The CDR3 DNA reads TGTGCCAGCAGCTTGTACGGGTCTGAAAGGTCACCCCTCCACTTT. Its translation is CASSLYGSERSPLHF.